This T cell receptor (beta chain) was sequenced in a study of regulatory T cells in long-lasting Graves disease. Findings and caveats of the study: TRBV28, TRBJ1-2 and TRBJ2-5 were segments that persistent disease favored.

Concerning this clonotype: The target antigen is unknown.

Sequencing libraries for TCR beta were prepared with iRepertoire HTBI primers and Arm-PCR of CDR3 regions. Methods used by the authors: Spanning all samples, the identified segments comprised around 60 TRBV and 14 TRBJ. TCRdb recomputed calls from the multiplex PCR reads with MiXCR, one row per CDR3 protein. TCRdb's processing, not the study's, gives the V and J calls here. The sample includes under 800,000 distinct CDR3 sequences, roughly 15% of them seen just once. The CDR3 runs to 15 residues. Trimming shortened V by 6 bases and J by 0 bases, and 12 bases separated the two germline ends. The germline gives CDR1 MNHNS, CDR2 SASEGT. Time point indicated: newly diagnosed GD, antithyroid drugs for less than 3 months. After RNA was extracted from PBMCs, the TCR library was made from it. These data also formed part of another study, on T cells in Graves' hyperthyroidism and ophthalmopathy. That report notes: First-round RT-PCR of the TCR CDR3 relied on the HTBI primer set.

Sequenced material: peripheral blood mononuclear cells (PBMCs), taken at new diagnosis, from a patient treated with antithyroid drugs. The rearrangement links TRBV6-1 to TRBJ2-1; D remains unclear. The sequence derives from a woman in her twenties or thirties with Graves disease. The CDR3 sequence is CASSTPRNSYNEQFF. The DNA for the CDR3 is TGTGCCAGCAGCACCCCCCGCAACTCCTACAATGAGCAGTTCTTC.